This T cell receptor beta chain was identified during a study of blood T cell repertoires in COVID-19. Turning to the study itself: Researchers got acute and convalescent COVID-19 samples from the United States, Italy and Spain. From T cells, B-cell-depleted T cells, or PBMCs came the material, which was cDNA or gDNA.

TCRdb keeps only in-frame clones here, not all; method: immunoSEQ multiplex PCR. Of approximately 92,000 clones listed, 84% were seen once; the top ten hold less than 2%. The CDR3 totals 15 residues. CDR1 MNHEY and CDR2 SVGAGI come from the germline V gene. V dropped 5 bases and J dropped 0; count of bases not matched to a gene: 3. This chain links TRBV6-5 with TRBJ2-2; 7 bases are a match to TRBD2. The clonotype comes from a man between 65 and 80 years old with active or convalescent COVID-19. Source material: peripheral blood. The CDR3: CASSPGGANTGELFF. The CDR3 DNA reads as TGTGCCAGCAGTCCTGGGGGGGCGAACACCGGGGAGCTGTTTTTT.